This passage covers 2 T cell receptor beta chains from one sample sequenced in a study of cytomegalovirus exposure and HLA in healthy donors. The primer mix had 60 Vbeta and 13 Jbeta primers. The table came from immunoSEQ multiplex PCR; TCRdb's copy has only in-frame clones and leaves some out. The data show approximately 290,000 clones, over 70% seen once. The sample taken for sequencing was PBMCs. The receptors come from a girl aged 2 to 9 in good health and CMV-seronegative.

The rearrangement joins TRBV6-1 to TRBJ2-7; TRBD1 agrees at 8 bases. This CDR3 comprises 15 residues. V lost 6 bases and J lost 0; bases outside the gene matches: 7. CDR1 and CDR2 from the germline V gene are MNHNS and SASEGT. CDR3 coding DNA: TGTGCCAGCAGAGACAGGGGACTGGACTCCTACGAGCAGTACTTC. Translated: CASRDRGLDSYEQYF.

The genes are TRBV5-5 and TRBJ2-7, with 8 bases that match TRBD1. The germline gives CDR1 SGHKS, CDR2 YYEKEE (reference sequence). The CDR3 totals 14 residues. V lost 0 bases and J lost 2; bases outside the gene matches: 1. The CDR3 here is CASSLGDRPYEQYF. The CDR3 nucleotides are TGTGCCAGCAGCTTGGGGGACAGGCCCTACGAGCAGTACTTC.